This passage covers 24 T cell receptor beta chains from one sample sequenced in a study of B cell selection in AIRE deficiency. The assay was immunoSEQ multiplex PCR, and TCRdb's table has in-frame clones only and misses some. The sample lists about 18,000 clones, roughly 91% occurring once. The regulatory T cell sort gate was CD4+CD25hiCD127low/negative. Material for sequencing was CD4+CD25+ Tregs sorted from PBMCs. These receptors all stem from a human donor in good health.

The chain combines TRBV11-3 with TRBJ2-7, with D tentatively TRBD2 (7 bases). This CDR3 region has 13 residues. The V gene lost 4 bases and the J gene lost 6 bases, with 13 bases spanning the gap. Germline CDR1 reads SGHNT; CDR2 reads YENEEA. The CDR3 protein is CASSWGGGSEQYF. DNA for the CDR3: TGTGCCAGCAGCTGGGGAGGGGGATCCGAGCAGTACTTC.

The chain employs TRBV5-1 and TRBJ2-5; the match to TRBD1 covers 7 bases. The CDR3 contains 15 residues. Germline assignment: CDR1 SGHRS and CDR2 YFSETQ. Trimming took 4 bases from V and 2 from J; bases not matched to a gene: 8. This CDR3 is CASSKTGVRQETQYF. Written as DNA, the CDR3 is TGCGCCAGCAGCAAAACAGGGGTCAGGCAAGAGACCCAGTACTTC.

This clone was found once. The chain links TRBV7-2 to TRBJ1-5; possible D gene TRBD1, 5 bases. CDR1 is SGHTA, CDR2 FQGNSA, per germline. Trimming pared 2 bases from V and 3 bases from J, leaving 11 bases between. This CDR3 has 15 residues. The CDR3 DNA reads TGTGCCAGCAGCTTAATGGGAGGGGCCAATCAGCCCCAGCATTTT. Translating gives CASSLMGGANQPQHF. The full variable domain, in which reference TRBV7-2 and TRBJ1-5 provide the parts outside the CDR3, is GAGVSQSPSNKVTEKGKDVELRCDPISGHTALYWYRQSLGQGLEFLIYFQGNSAPDKSGLPSDRFSAERTGGSVSTLTIQRTQQEDSAVYLCASSLMGGANQPQHFGDGTRLSIL.

CDR3 amino acids: CASSPLGQETQYF. The CDR3 DNA reads TGTGCCAGCTCACCACTGGGCCAAGAGACCCAGTACTTC. The rearrangement joins TRBV18 to TRBJ2-5, with no clear D. V was cut by 1 base and J by 1 base, with 4 bases left in between. CDR3 size: 13 residues. Germline-derived CDR1 and CDR2 are KGHSH and LQKENI. The full variable domain, completed using reference TRBV18 and TRBJ2-5, is NAGVMQNPRHLVRRRGQEARLRCSPMKGHSHVYWYRQLPEEGLKFMVYLQKENIIDESGMPKERFSAEFPKEGPSILRIQQVVRGDSAAYFCASSPLGQETQYFGPGTRLLVL.

CDR3: CASSVDAGGGDTQYF. The CDR3 DNA is TGTGCCAGCAGCGTAGACGCGGGAGGAGGAGATACGCAGTATTTT. The V call is TRBV9, the J call TRBJ2-3; 8 nucleotides align to TRBD2. This CDR3 spans 15 amino acids. After removal of 0 bases from V and 5 bases from J, the junction contained 5 bases not matched to a gene. Germline assignment: CDR1 SGDLS and CDR2 YYNGEE.

The table lists this clone with a count of one. The chain recombines TRBV4-2 with TRBJ2-1; TRBD2 aligns across 9 bases. Per the germline V gene, CDR1 is LGHNA and CDR2 is YNFKEQ. The CDR3 is made up of 15 amino acids. V shed 4 bases, J shed 5 bases, and the junction held 6 bases outside the gene matches. CDR3 nucleotide sequence: TGTGCCAGCAGCCTAGAGGGACTAGCTCACAATGAGCAGTTCTTC. As protein: CASSLEGLAHNEQFF.

This chain connects TRBV11-2 to TRBJ2-7; D gene unclear. Between the trimmed V and J ends, which lost 4 bases and 1 base, there was a span of 2 bases. Per germline, CDR1 SGHAT and CDR2 FQNNGV. There are 11 residues in the CDR3. The DNA of the CDR3 is TGTGCCAGCAGCTCATCCTACGAGCAGTACTTC. Residues: CASSSSYEQYF.

This rearrangement joins TRBV2 to TRBJ2-3; 8 positions agree with TRBD2. CDR1 is SNHLY, CDR2 FYNNEI, per germline. The V gene end was trimmed by 8 bases and the J gene end by 3 bases; junction bases not matched to a gene: 13. This CDR3 spans 16 amino acids. The CDR3 nucleotides read TGTGCCAGCCCGGGGTCAGCGGGAGTCTTGACAGATACGCAGTATTTT. Its translation: CASPGSAGVLTDTQYF. The complete variable domain, with remaining parts taken from reference TRBV2 and TRBJ2-3, reads EPEVTQTPSHQVTQMGQEVILRCVPISNHLYFYWYRQILGQKVEFLVSFYNNEISEKSEIFDDQFSVERPDGSNFTLKIRSTKLEDSAMYFCASPGSAGVLTDTQYFGPGTRLTVL.

The rearrangement joins TRBV5-1 to TRBJ2-3; 10 bases are a match to TRBD2. Germline values: CDR1 SGHRS, CDR2 YFSETQ. This CDR3 spans 15 amino acids. Losses at the gene ends were 4 bases for V and 1 base for J; bases not matched to a gene: 3. CDR3 in amino acids: CASSGGLAGTDTQYF. CDR3 coding DNA: TGCGCCAGCAGCGGTGGACTAGCGGGCACAGATACGCAGTATTTT. Complete variable domain (other parts from reference TRBV5-1 and TRBJ2-3): KAGVTQTPRYLIKTRGQQVTLSCSPISGHRSVSWYQQTPGQGLQFLFEYFSETQRNKGNFPGRFSGRQFSNSRSEMNVSTLELGDSALYLCASSGGLAGTDTQYFGPGTRLTVL.

The J gene is TRBJ2-1, the V gene TRBV18; no clear D. This CDR3 has 12 residues. Germline CDR1 and CDR2: KGHSH and LQKENI. Trimming removed 2 bases at V and 8 bases at J, with 7 bases between. CDR3 region: CASSPYGDEQFF. The CDR3, as DNA: TGTGCCAGCTCACCATATGGGGATGAGCAGTTCTTC.

The rearrangement joins TRBV28 to TRBJ2-3, with a possible D match to TRBD1 (5 bases). This CDR3 comprises 14 residues. Germline V gives CDR1 MDHEN, CDR2 SYDVKM. The V end lost 4 bases, the J end lost 5 bases, and 13 bases lay between the germline ends. The CDR3 DNA reads TGTGCCAGCAGTTCCCGTGGAAGGGGAGATACGCAGTATTTT. Amino acids: CASSSRGRGDTQYF. The full variable domain, its missing parts supplied by reference TRBV28 and TRBJ2-3, is DVKVTQSSRYLVKRTGEKVFLECVQDMDHENMFWYRQDPGLGLRLIYFSYDVKMKEKGDIPEGYSVSREKKERFSLILESASTNQTSMYLCASSSRGRGDTQYFGPGTRLTVL.

The chain uses TRBV5-1 and TRBJ2-1, with 9 bases fitting TRBD1. After removal of 3 bases from V and 7 bases from J, the junction contained 5 bases not matched to a gene. The CDR3 length is 14 residues. Germline assignment: CDR1 SGHRS and CDR2 YFSETQ. This chain's CDR3 is CASSSGQGENEQFF. The CDR3 nucleotides are TGCGCCAGCAGCTCGGGACAGGGTGAAAATGAGCAGTTCTTC.

The genes are TRBV4-1 and TRBJ1-2; 7 bases align to TRBD1. Looked up from germline, CDR1 is MGHRA and CDR2 is YSYEKL. The CDR3 covers 15 residues. V dropped 4 bases and J dropped 0; count of bases not matched to a gene: 5. The CDR3 DNA reads as TGCGCCAGCAGCCGCTTGGGACAGACTAACTATGGCTACACCTTC. Residues: CASSRLGQTNYGYTF.

V is TRBV7-9 and J is TRBJ2-4; D possibly uses TRBD1 or TRBD2 (5 bases each). V shed 1 base and J shed 2 bases, with 9 bases lying between them. In germline, CDR1 is SEHNR, CDR2 FQNEAQ (reference sequence). This CDR3 region has 15 residues. In DNA form, the CDR3 reads TGTGCCAGCAGCTTAGTAGGGGAGTCCAAAAACATTCAGTACTTC. Translating it yields CASSLVGESKNIQYF.

The chain recombines TRBV5-1 with TRBJ2-3; 7 bases align to TRBD2. Unmatched junction bases numbered 7, after V lost 0 bases and J lost 0 bases. The CDR3 length is 17 residues. Germline lookup yields CDR1 SGHRS and CDR2 YFSETQ. CDR3 residues: CASSLAPSGASTDTQYF. Written as DNA, the CDR3 is TGCGCCAGCAGCTTGGCCCCTAGCGGAGCTAGCACAGATACGCAGTATTTT.

The chain combines TRBV5-5 with TRBJ1-1; D is perhaps TRBD1 (5 bases). The V gene lost 3 bases and the J gene lost 4 bases, with 10 bases spanning the gap. This CDR3 is 13 amino acids long. Germline V gene data show CDR1 as SGHKS and CDR2 as YYEKEE (reference sequence). CDR3 sequence: CASSWGGITEAFF. DNA of the CDR3: TGTGCCAGCAGCTGGGGGGGAATCACTGAAGCTTTCTTT.

This sequence joins TRBV5-1 and TRBJ2-5; D may be TRBD2 (5 bases). This CDR3 is 14 amino acids long. Germline lookup yields CDR1 SGHRS and CDR2 YFSETQ. V lost 3 bases and J 3 bases, leaving 12 bases between the germline ends. The CDR3 spells CASSYPLGEETQYF. The DNA of the CDR3 is TGCGCCAGCAGCTACCCCTTGGGAGAAGAGACCCAGTACTTC.

J is TRBJ2-1 and V is TRBV9; possibly TRBD2 for D (6 bases). Germline loops: CDR1 SGDLS, CDR2 YYNGEE. With 3 bases removed from V and 4 bases from J, the gap between germline ends came to 20 bases. CDR3 length: 17 residues. The chain's CDR3 is CASSASRAGSSYNEQFF. The CDR3, as DNA: TGTGCCAGCAGCGCCTCGAGAGCCGGGAGTTCATACAATGAGCAGTTCTTC.

The chain has TRBV4-3 and TRBJ2-1, with TRBD2 identical over 8 bases. Germline V CDR1 and CDR2: LGHNA, YSLEER. V was pared by 4 bases and J by 1 base, with 6 bases of the junction left unmatched. The CDR3 is 16 amino acids. DNA of the CDR3: TGCGCCAGCAGCCTATTAGCGGGACGGTCCTACAATGAGCAGTTCTTC. Its protein is CASSLLAGRSYNEQFF.

The table lists this clone with a few counts. The CDR3 sequence: CASSFGGFIMNTEAFF. CDR3 sequence (DNA): TGTGCCAGCAGCTTTGGGGGGTTTATTATGAACACTGAAGCTTTCTTT. This chain uses TRBV5-8 with TRBJ1-1; D is perhaps TRBD1 (5 bases). CDR3 length equals 16 residues. Per the germline V gene, CDR1 is SGHTS and CDR2 is YDEGEE. V was shortened by 2 bases and J by 0 bases, with 14 bases between the two germline ends.

The V gene is TRBV7-2, the J gene TRBJ1-2; D not resolved. The V and J ends lost 1 base and 6 bases respectively, with 9 bases between them. CDR1 SGHTA and CDR2 FQGNSA come from the germline V gene. This CDR3 spans 13 amino acids. CDR3 sequence: CASSLGTFNGYTF. In DNA, the CDR3 is TGTGCCAGCAGCTTAGGGACCTTTAATGGCTACACCTTC.

The chain links TRBV10-3 to TRBJ1-1; possible D gene TRBD1, 6 bases. This CDR3 contains 15 residues. CDR1 is ENHRY and CDR2 is SYGVKD in the germline V gene. With 0 bases removed from V and 1 base from J, the gap between germline ends came to 9 bases. This CDR3 is CAISESQTGNTEAFF. The CDR3 DNA reads as TGTGCCATCAGTGAGTCCCAGACAGGGAACACTGAAGCTTTCTTT.

CDR3 sequence: CASSVGLAGGRIAQYF. The CDR3 nucleotides are TGTGCCAGCAGCGTAGGTCTAGCGGGAGGAAGGATCGCGCAGTATTTT. This chain links TRBV9 with TRBJ2-3; 11 bases map to TRBD2. Germline CDR1 reads SGDLS; CDR2 reads YYNGEE. This CDR3 comprises 16 residues. J was trimmed by 10 bases and V by 0 bases; bases with no gene match: 10.

The chain joins TRBV5-7 to TRBJ1-2; D is uncertain. TRBV5-7 is classed as an ORF, of uncertain function. V lost 0 bases and J lost 7, with 10 bases in between. The CDR3 has 13 amino acids. CDR3: CASSLARLAGYTF. The CDR3 DNA reads TGTGCCAGCAGCTTGGCCCGTCTCGCTGGCTACACCTTC.